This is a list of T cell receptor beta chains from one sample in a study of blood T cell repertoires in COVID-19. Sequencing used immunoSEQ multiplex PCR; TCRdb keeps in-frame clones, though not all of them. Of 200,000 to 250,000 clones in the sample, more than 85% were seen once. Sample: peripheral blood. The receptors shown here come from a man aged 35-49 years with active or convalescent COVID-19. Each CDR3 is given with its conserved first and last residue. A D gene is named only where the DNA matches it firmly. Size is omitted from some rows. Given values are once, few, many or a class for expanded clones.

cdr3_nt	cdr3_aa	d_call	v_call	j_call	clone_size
TGCGCCAGCAGCCAAGGACTAGCGGGAACTTACGAGCAGTACTTC	CASSQGLAGTYEQYF	TRBD2	TRBV4-1	TRBJ2-7	once
TGTGCCAGCAGCGTCCTCGGGAGCCTCTCCTACAATGAGCAGTTCTTC	CASSVLGSLSYNEQFF	-	TRBV7-9	TRBJ2-1	-
TGCGCCAGCAGTGAACAGGGCCGTGGTAATGAAAAACTGTTTTTT	CASSEQGRGNEKLFF	-	TRBV10-1	TRBJ1-4	-
TGTGCCAGCAGCTCCCACTACGAGCAGTACTTC	CASSSHYEQYF	-	TRBV7-3	TRBJ2-7	few
TGTGCCACCAGCGGAAGGGACTTTAATGAAAAACTGTTTTTT	CATSGRDFNEKLFF	-	TRBV15	TRBJ1-4	once
TGTGCCAGCTCACCCCCTGGGGTAGGGGGAACCTACGAGCAGTACTTC	CASSPPGVGGTYEQYF	-	TRBV18	TRBJ2-7	-
TGTGCCGCCGGACACTCCTCCTACGAGCAGTACTTC	CAAGHSSYEQYF	-	TRBV10-3	TRBJ2-7	-
TGTGCCAGCAGCTTACGGCTAGCGGGAGCGGGAGAGACCCAGTACTTC	CASSLRLAGAGETQYF	TRBD2	TRBV5-5	TRBJ2-5	-
TGTGCCAGCTCACGACTAGCGGGTAAACAAGAGACCCAGTACTTC	CASSRLAGKQETQYF	TRBD2	TRBV18	TRBJ2-5	-
TGTGCCAGCAGCTTGGTGGGAGGGAACACCGGGGAGCTGTTTTTT	CASSLVGGNTGELFF	-	TRBV5-4	TRBJ2-2	-
TGTGCCAGCAGCTCTTATGGGGCCGGGGGCACTGAAGCTTTCTTT	CASSSYGAGGTEAFF	-	TRBV7-3	TRBJ1-1	-
TGTGCCAGCACCCTTCCGGGAGGTAGCGGGATAAGCTCCTACGAGCAGTACTTC	CASTLPGGSGISSYEQYF	TRBD2	TRBV28	TRBJ2-7	-
TGTGCCACCGGGGACAATCTGGCTAATGAAAAACTGTTTTTT	CATGDNLANEKLFF	-	TRBV28	TRBJ1-4	-
TGTGCCAGCAGTTTACAGGGGGGCACAGATACGCAGTATTTT	CASSLQGGTDTQYF	TRBD1	TRBV27	TRBJ2-3	-
TGTGCCAGCAGTCCCGGGACTCTCCGAGAGCAGTACTTC	CASSPGTLREQYF	-	TRBV27	TRBJ2-7	-
TGTGCCTGGAGTGTACAGTCAGATAGCAATCAGCCCCAGCATTTT	CAWSVQSDSNQPQHF	-	TRBV30	TRBJ1-5	few
TGTGCCACAAACAGGGGGACCTACGAGCAGTACTTC	CATNRGTYEQYF	TRBD1	TRBV30	TRBJ2-7	-
TGTGCCAGCAGTCCAGACTGGAGCTCCTATAATTCACCCCTCCACTTT	CASSPDWSSYNSPLHF	-	TRBV27	TRBJ1-6	-
TGTGCCAGCAGTTCCCCAGACAGGGACGGCTACACCTTC	CASSSPDRDGYTF	TRBD1	TRBV6-1	TRBJ1-2	-
TGTGCCAGCACCGTTACAGGGATGAATCAGCCCCAGCATTTT	CASTVTGMNQPQHF	-	TRBV7-9	TRBJ1-5	-
TGTGCCAGCAAGGGGGCAGGGGGTAATGAAAAACTGTTTTTT	CASKGAGGNEKLFF	TRBD1	TRBV27	TRBJ1-4	-
TGCGCCAGCAGCTTGGACAGGGTTGAGTATGGCTACACCTTC	CASSLDRVEYGYTF	-	TRBV5-1	TRBJ1-2	once
TGTGCCACTCAGCTCGGACAGGGGACGGGCGAGCAGTACTTC	CATQLGQGTGEQYF	TRBD1	TRBV10-3	TRBJ2-7	-
TGCGCCAGCAGCTTGGGGCAGGGGGTTCGGTACGAGCAGTACTTC	CASSLGQGVRYEQYF	TRBD1	TRBV5-1	TRBJ2-7	-
TGTGCCAGCAGCTCGGGGGGGGGCTTAAACTATGGCTACACCTTC	CASSSGGGLNYGYTF	-	TRBV5-4	TRBJ1-2	-
TGTGCCAGCGGGGTCGCCGGACAAGTTACTTTTTCACCCCTCCACTTT	CASGVAGQVTFSPLHF	-	TRBV28	TRBJ1-6	-
TGTGCCAGCGGGCGGCAGGGGAGGGGAGAGACCCAGTACTTC	CASGRQGRGETQYF	-	TRBV6-5	TRBJ2-5	-
TGTGCCAGCAGCCAACGGACAGATACGCAGTATTTT	CASSQRTDTQYF	-	TRBV3-1/TRBV3-2	TRBJ2-3	-
TGTGCCAGCAGTCCTGACTTGACCACTGAAGCTTTCTTT	CASSPDLTTEAFF	-	TRBV6-5	TRBJ1-1	once
TGTGCCAGCAGTTACTTGGGACTCAGCACAGATACGCAGTATTTT	CASSYLGLSTDTQYF	-	TRBV6-5	TRBJ2-3	once
TGTGCCAGTAGTAGCGCCGGGACATCATATGGCTACACCTTC	CASSSAGTSYGYTF	-	TRBV19	TRBJ1-2	-
TGCAGCGTTGTAGGTTTGGAATTCGGGACAGCGAACACTGAAGCTTTCTTT	CSVVGLEFGTANTEAFF	TRBD1	TRBV29-1	TRBJ1-1	once
TGTGCCAGCTCACCTGGACTAAGGGATCAGCCCCAGCATTTT	CASSPGLRDQPQHF	-	TRBV18	TRBJ1-5	-
TGTGCCAGCTCGGGGGGGGAACAGGGCTGGGGCTACACCTTC	CASSGGEQGWGYTF	-	TRBV27	TRBJ1-2	-
TGTGCCAGCAGCTTGGGGGACAGGGCCTACAATGAGCAGTTCTTC	CASSLGDRAYNEQFF	TRBD1	TRBV5-6	TRBJ2-1	many
TGTGCCAGTAGTATATTCGCAGGGGAAGGCTACACCTTC	CASSIFAGEGYTF	-	TRBV19	TRBJ1-2	-
TGTGCCACCACGCCGACAGGGGGCATCTACGAGCAGTACTTC	CATTPTGGIYEQYF	TRBD1	TRBV19	TRBJ2-7	-
TGTGCCAGCAGCTTTCGGACAGCCAATAATTCACCCCTCCACTTT	CASSFRTANNSPLHF	-	TRBV7-8	TRBJ1-6	once
TGTGCCACCAGCAGAGTTAGGCCTTCGGGGTTTGAAACCAATCAGCCCCAGCATTTT	CATSRVRPSGFETNQPQHF	-	TRBV15	TRBJ1-5	-
TGTGCCAGCAACCCTAGAAAGGGACTAGCGGGACGTACTAGCACAGATACGCAGTATTTT	CASNPRKGLAGRTSTDTQYF	TRBD2	TRBV28	TRBJ2-3	-
TGTGCCAGTAGTTCCTTTATCCGGGACAGCTATGGCTACACCTTC	CASSSFIRDSYGYTF	TRBD1	TRBV19	TRBJ1-2	-
TGCGCCAGCAGCTTGGGGCAGGGATACATGAACACTGAAGCTTTCTTT	CASSLGQGYMNTEAFF	-	TRBV5-1	TRBJ1-1	-